This TCR beta chain comes out of a study of OX40 agonist ivuxolimab in advanced cancers. The repertoire was sequenced with immunoSEQ multiplex PCR; TCRdb's copy has only in-frame clones and lacks some. The sample records tens of thousands of clones, 82% being singletons. The receptor was isolated from an adult with an advanced solid tumor such as melanoma, head and neck, liver or kidney cancer. Here the sequenced sample was CD4+ or CD8+ T cells sorted from blood, taken in a trial of the OX40 agonist ivuxolimab.

The CDR3 DNA follows: TGTGCCATCAGTGAGTCCGGTAGGGGGGACTATGGCTACACCTTC. Its translation is CAISESGRGDYGYTF. This chain connects TRBV10-3 to TRBJ1-2; a possible D gene is TRBD1 (6 bases). Looked up from germline, CDR1 is ENHRY and CDR2 is SYGVKD. Trimming removed 0 bases at V and 3 bases at J, with 11 bases between. The CDR3 is 15 residues long.